The subject of this entry is one T cell receptor (beta chain). What it binds is unknown. Here immunoSEQ multiplex PCR was the method, and the copy in TCRdb shows in-frame clones only, minus some. The sample comprises approximately 470,000 clones, approximately 78% of which are singletons, and around 12% rests with the top ten. The CDR3 is 13 residues long. Germline loops: CDR1 SGHRS, CDR2 YFSETQ. V shed 0 bases, J shed 9 bases, and the junction held 3 bases outside the gene matches. The sample originates from a study of shared clonotypes between healthy human individuals. Findings and limits, study-wide: The diversity represented, both genetic and in exposure history, was limited by few donors. Only blood was sampled, and tissue TCR repertoires likely differ from blood ones. Read depth was anticipated to influence clonotype sharing among donors.

Every donor was a Caucasian adult from Nashville, Tennessee. The specimen was PBMCs. This TCR was sampled from a woman in her thirties or forties in good health. Some clones in this sample may be carry-over from other donors' samples. The chain joins TRBV5-1 to TRBJ2-1; TRBD1 agrees at 7 bases. CDR3 in DNA: TGCGCCAGCAGCTTGGAGGGGGCCGGTGAGCAGTTCTTC. Its translation: CASSLEGAGEQFF.